This is a list of T cell receptor beta chains from one sample in a study of CD8 T cells in ankylosing spondylitis. TCRdb itself ran the 5' RACE reads through MiXCR, one entry per CDR3 protein. The sample contains fewer than 550,000 distinct CDR3 sequences, less than 6% of which appear only once. Sequencing input: blood, either unsorted or a sorted T cell fraction (not recorded which). The receptor source for this set is a male donor with ankylosing spondylitis. Each CDR3 is given with its conserved first and last residue. The D gene is left open where the match is weak. Expanded clones get a size class; other rows say once, few or many, or leave the size out.

>TRBV29-1|TRBJ1-3|many|NA
CSVVGDGNTIYF
TGCAGCGTTGTTGGGGATGGAAACACCATATATTTT
>TRBV10-3|TRBJ1-1|many|TRBD1
CAIGSIGDRVSTEAFF
TGTGCCATCGGCTCCATCGGAGACAGGGTGAGCACTGAAGCTTTCTTT
>TRBV9|TRBJ1-2|many|TRBD1
CASSPRQGDYGYTF
TGTGCCAGCAGCCCCCGACAGGGGGACTATGGCTACACCTTC
>TRBV7-2|TRBJ1-2|few|NA
CASSQDGLPYSYTF
TGTGCCAGCAGCCAAGACGGGCTACCTTACAGCTACACCTTC
>TRBV5-6|TRBJ2-1|many|NA
CASSRGASYNEQFF
TGTGCCAGCAGCCGCGGGGCCTCCTACAATGAGCAGTTCTTC
>TRBV10-3|TRBJ2-2|many|NA
CAIFSFAGRGNTGELFF
TGTGCCATCTTTAGTTTCGCCGGAAGGGGAAACACCGGGGAGCTGTTTTTT
>TRBV5-1|TRBJ1-5|many|NA
CASSFSGSDEPQHF
TGCGCCAGCAGCTTTTCAGGGAGCGACGAGCCCCAGCATTTT
>TRBV9|TRBJ2-3|few|TRBD1
CASSGGTGNGDTQYF
TGTGCCAGCAGCGGGGGGACAGGGAACGGAGATACGCAGTATTTT
>TRBV28|TRBJ1-2|many|NA
CASSLWDYGYTF
TGTGCCAGCAGTTTGTGGGACTATGGCTACACCTTC
>TRBV4-3|TRBJ1-3|few|NA
CASSRRADFGVGNTIYF
TGCGCCAGCAGCCGACGGGCGGATTTCGGAGTTGGAAACACCATATATTTT
>TRBV29-1|TRBJ2-3|many|NA
CSVEDTRGFTDTQYF
TGCAGCGTTGAAGATACCCGGGGCTTCACAGATACGCAGTATTTT
>TRBV12-3/TRBV12-4|TRBJ2-3|many|NA
CASSGLPTMDTQYF
TGTGCCAGCAGTGGACTACCCACCATGGATACGCAGTATTTT
>TRBV7-2|TRBJ1-5|many|NA
CASSLLQQPQHF
TGTGCCAGCAGCTTACTCCAACAGCCCCAGCATTTT
>TRBV7-9|TRBJ2-7|many|NA
CASTPFGTPSYEQYF
TGTGCCAGCACCCCTTTCGGGACACCATCCTACGAGCAGTACTTC
>TRBV7-2|TRBJ1-2|many|NA
CASTNRDYYGYTF
TGTGCCAGCACGAACAGGGACTACTATGGCTACACCTTC
>TRBV9|TRBJ1-2|many|TRBD1
CASRSDRGYGYTF
TGTGCCAGCAGGTCGGACAGGGGCTATGGCTACACCTTC
>TRBV20-1|TRBJ1-5|many|NA
CSAGRPAGQPQHF
TGCAGTGCTGGCAGACCGGCGGGTCAGCCCCAGCATTTT
>TRBV4-2|TRBJ1-4|many|TRBD1
CASSHGTEGEKLFF
TGTGCCAGCAGCCACGGGACAGAGGGTGAAAAACTGTTTTTT
>TRBV4-1|TRBJ2-4|NA|NA
CASSQPPGLSAKNIQYF
TGCGCCAGCAGCCAACCGCCGGGACTTTCAGCCAAAAACATTCAGTACTTC
>TRBV7-2|TRBJ2-5|many|TRBD2
CASSSPGGVGETQYF
TGTGCCAGCAGCTCACCGGGGGGGGTGGGAGAGACCCAGTACTTC
>TRBV5-6|TRBJ1-4|few|NA
CASSSGQLRPATNEKLFF
TGTGCCAGCAGCTCGGGCCAACTACGGCCCGCAACTAATGAAAAACTGTTTTTT